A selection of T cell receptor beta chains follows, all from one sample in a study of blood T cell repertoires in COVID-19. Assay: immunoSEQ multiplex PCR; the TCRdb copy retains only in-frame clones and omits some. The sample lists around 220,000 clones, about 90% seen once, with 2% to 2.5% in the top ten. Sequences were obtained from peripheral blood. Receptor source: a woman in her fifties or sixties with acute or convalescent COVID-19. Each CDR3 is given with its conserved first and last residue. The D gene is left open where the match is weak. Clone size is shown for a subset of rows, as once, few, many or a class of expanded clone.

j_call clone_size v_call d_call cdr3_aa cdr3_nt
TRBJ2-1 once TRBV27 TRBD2 CASSLSGLTSGIGYEQFF TGTGCCAGCAGTTTATCGGGGTTGACTAGCGGGATAGGGTATGAGCAGTTCTTC
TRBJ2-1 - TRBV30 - CAWIQPDVNEQFF TGTGCCTGGATACAGCCAGACGTAAATGAGCAGTTCTTC
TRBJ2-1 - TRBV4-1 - CASSQEVILGEQFF TGCGCCAGCAGCCAAGAGGTCATACTCGGTGAGCAGTTCTTC
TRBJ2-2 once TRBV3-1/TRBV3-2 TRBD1 CASSHSTGGNTGELFF TGTGCCAGCAGCCACTCGACAGGGGGCAACACCGGGGAGCTGTTTTTT
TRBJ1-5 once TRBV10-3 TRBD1 CAIRGDREDQPQHF TGTGCCATCAGGGGAGACAGGGAGGATCAGCCCCAGCATTTT
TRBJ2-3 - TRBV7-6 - CASSFFEAGSTDTQYF TGTGCCAGCAGCTTTTTCGAGGCGGGGAGCACAGATACGCAGTATTTT
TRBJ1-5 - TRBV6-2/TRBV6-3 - CASSYGPVYQPQHF TGTGCCAGCAGTTATGGGCCAGTTTATCAGCCCCAGCATTTT
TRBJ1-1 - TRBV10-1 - CASSGSYGVGTEAFF TGCGCCAGCAGTGGGTCCTACGGGGTTGGGACTGAAGCTTTCTTT
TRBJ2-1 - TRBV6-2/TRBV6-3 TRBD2 CASSQAASGAWFF TGTGCCAGCAGCCAGGCGGCTAGCGGGGCCTGGTTCTTC
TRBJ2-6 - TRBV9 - CASSVASRGANVLTF TGTGCCAGCAGCGTAGCTAGTCGAGGGGCCAACGTCCTGACTTTC
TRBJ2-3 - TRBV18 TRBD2 CASSPTGGDTQYF TGTGCCAGCTCACCAACGGGGGGGGATACGCAGTATTTT
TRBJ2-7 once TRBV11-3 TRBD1 CASSLGQGAGYEQYF TGTGCCAGCAGCTTAGGGCAGGGGGCGGGGTACGAGCAGTACTTC
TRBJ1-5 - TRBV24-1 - CATSGRGGQPQHF TGTGCCACCAGTGGCAGGGGTGGTCAGCCCCAGCATTTT
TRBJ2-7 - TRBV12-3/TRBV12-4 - CASSLPGYEQYF TGTGCCAGCAGTTTGCCCGGCTACGAGCAGTACTTC
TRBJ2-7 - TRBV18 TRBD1 CASSLTGDDEQYF TGTGCCAGCTCACTGACAGGGGACGACGAGCAGTACTTC
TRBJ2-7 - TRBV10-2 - CASRGGRRLYEQYF TGCGCCAGCAGGGGGGGACGAAGGCTCTACGAGCAGTACTTC
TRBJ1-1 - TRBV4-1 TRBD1 CASSRRGGQGREAEAFF TGCGCCAGCAGCCGCCGTGGAGGACAGGGTCGGGAGGCTGAAGCTTTCTTT
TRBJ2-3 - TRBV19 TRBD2 CASGTGLAGEDTQYF TGTGCCAGTGGGACGGGACTAGCGGGCGAAGATACGCAGTATTTT
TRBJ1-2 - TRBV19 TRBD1 CASSIDARGRGSSGYTF TGTGCCAGTAGTATAGATGCGAGGGGGCGCGGAAGTAGTGGCTACACCTTC
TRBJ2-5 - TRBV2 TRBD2 CASSPSGRSETQYF TGTGCCAGCAGCCCTAGCGGGAGATCAGAGACCCAGTACTTC
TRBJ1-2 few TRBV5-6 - CASSRRGRNPYGYTF TGTGCCAGCAGCAGAAGGGGCAGAAATCCATATGGCTACACCTTC
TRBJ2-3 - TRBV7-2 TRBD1 CASSQQRTGRRADTQYF TGTGCCAGCAGCCAACAGAGGACAGGGAGGCGAGCAGATACGCAGTATTTT
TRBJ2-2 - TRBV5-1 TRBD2 CASSLADGLAGGRFTGELFF TGCGCCAGCAGCTTGGCCGACGGACTAGCGGGGGGGCGGTTTACCGGGGAGCTGTTTTTT
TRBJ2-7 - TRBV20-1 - CSAQLTYEQYF TGCAGTGCTCAACTCACCTACGAGCAGTACTTC
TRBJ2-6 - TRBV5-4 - CASSLGGPTGANVLTF TGTGCCAGCAGCTTAGGCGGCCCCACTGGGGCCAACGTCCTGACTTTC
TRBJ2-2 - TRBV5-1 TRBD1 CASSPQGAADTGELFF TGCGCCAGCAGCCCACAGGGGGCGGCCGACACCGGGGAGCTGTTTTTT
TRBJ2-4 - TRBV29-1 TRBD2 CSVPGLAGGQGDIQYF TGCAGCGTCCCCGGACTAGCGGGAGGCCAGGGCGACATTCAGTACTTC
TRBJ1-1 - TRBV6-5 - CASSFARTKGDTEAFF TGTGCCAGCAGTTTTGCCCGGACAAAAGGGGACACTGAAGCTTTCTTT
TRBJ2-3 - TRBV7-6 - CASSLAGGQGDTQYF TGTGCCAGCAGCTTAGCGGGGGGGCAGGGGGATACGCAGTATTTT
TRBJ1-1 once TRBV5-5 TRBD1 CASSRTGGAETEAFF TGTGCCAGCAGTCGGACAGGGGGCGCGGAAACTGAAGCTTTCTTT
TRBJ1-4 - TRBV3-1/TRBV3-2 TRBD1 CASSQAGQKWANEKLFF TGTGCCAGCAGCCAAGCGGGACAGAAATGGGCTAATGAAAAACTGTTTTTT
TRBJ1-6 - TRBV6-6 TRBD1 CASSTGAYNSPLHF TGTGCCAGCAGTACAGGGGCCTATAATTCACCCCTCCACTTT
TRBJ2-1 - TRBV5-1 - CASGREGGSYNEQFF TGCGCCAGCGGGCGGGAAGGAGGCTCCTACAATGAGCAGTTCTTC
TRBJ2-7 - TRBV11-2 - CASSLPGDGEQYF TGTGCCAGCAGCTTGCCAGGGGACGGCGAGCAGTACTTC
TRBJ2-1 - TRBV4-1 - CASSLDNHRGNEQFF TGCGCCAGCAGCCTCGATAATCACCGCGGGAATGAGCAGTTCTTC
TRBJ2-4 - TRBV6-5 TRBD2 CASSYSLAGGDIQYF TGTGCCAGCAGTTACTCCCTAGCGGGGGGAGACATTCAGTACTTC
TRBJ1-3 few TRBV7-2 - CASSPGLVPGNTIYF TGTGCCAGCAGCCCGGGACTGGTACCGGGAAACACCATATATTTT